What follows are 28 T cell receptor beta chains derived from one specimen sequenced in a study of blood T cell repertoires in COVID-19. This table comes from immunoSEQ multiplex PCR, and its TCRdb copy is limited to in-frame clones, with some not included. The table includes fewer than 200,000 clones, roughly 80% detected once. The specimen sequenced was PBMCs or T cells enriched from blood (not recorded which). The receptor set was obtained from a woman aged 35 to 49 with acute COVID-19.

V and J are TRBV18 and TRBJ2-1; maybe TRBD1 (6 bases). Trimming pared 9 bases from V and 5 bases from J, leaving 14 bases between. Germline CDR1 is KGHSH and CDR2 is LQKENI. The CDR3 runs to 13 residues. The CDR3 reads CASFNSGDNEQFF. CDR3 in DNA: TGTGCCAGTTTCAACTCAGGGGACAATGAGCAGTTCTTC.

V usage is TRBV11-2 and J usage is TRBJ2-6, with 7 positions matching TRBD2. Germline CDR1 SGHAT, CDR2 FQNNGV. The CDR3 sequence is 15 residues long. The V and J ends lost 5 bases and 4 bases, in that order; junction bases with no gene match: 5. The CDR3 is CASSRAGAGANVLTF. CDR3 sequence (DNA): TGTGCCAGCAGCCGCGCGGGAGCCGGGGCCAACGTCCTGACTTTC.

The chain has TRBV2 and TRBJ2-1, with TRBD2 matching over 15 bases. This CDR3 region has 13 residues. With 8 bases clipped from V and 12 bases from J, the junction kept 5 bases outside the gene matches. The germline CDR1 and CDR2 sequences are SNHLY and FYNNEI. Written as DNA, the CDR3 is TGTGCCAGCCTGGGACTAGCGGGAGGTAGGCAGTTCTTC. Residues: CASLGLAGGRQFF.

This sequence joins TRBV5-1 and TRBJ2-1, with 11 bases that match TRBD2. The ends lost 4 bases at V and 11 bases at J; junction bases unmatched: 8. CDR1 and CDR2 from the germline V gene are SGHRS and YFSETQ. The CDR3 is 14 amino acids. CDR3 nucleotides: TGCGCCAGCAGCCCTGGACTAGCGGGCCCACAGCAGTTCTTC. Its translation is CASSPGLAGPQQFF.

V usage is TRBV7-9 and J usage is TRBJ2-2, with TRBD2 as a possible D gene (5 bases). This CDR3 is built from 13 residues. Trimming shortened V by 0 bases and J by 6 bases, and 5 bases separated the two germline ends. Germline assignment: CDR1 SEHNR and CDR2 FQNEAQ (reference sequence). CDR3: CASSLAEAGELFF. CDR3 bases: TGTGCCAGCAGCTTAGCGGAGGCCGGGGAGCTGTTTTTT.

V is TRBV19 and J is TRBJ1-3, with D tentatively TRBD1 (5 bases). CDR1 and CDR2 (germline): LNHDA, SQIVND (reference sequence). CDR3 size: 14 residues. V lost 5 bases and J 4 bases, leaving 12 bases between the germline ends. CDR3 region: CASSLQGLGNTIYF. The CDR3 nucleotides read TGTGCCAGTAGTCTTCAGGGTCTAGGAAACACCATATATTTT.

V gene TRBV2 combines with J gene TRBJ2-6; 7 nucleotides match TRBD2. The CDR3 runs 17 residues. J gave up 2 bases and V 2 bases, and 6 bases lay outside the gene matches. The germline CDR1 and CDR2 sequences are SNHLY and FYNNEI. The CDR3 DNA is TGTGCCAGCAGTGAATTGGGCGGGAGCCCTGGGGCCAACGTCCTGACTTTC. Translation gives CASSELGGSPGANVLTF.

The gene calls are TRBV20-1 and TRBJ2-3; 8 bases line up with TRBD2. V shed 3 bases and J 4 bases; nucleotides not matched to a gene: 9. The CDR3 extends over 15 amino acids. In germline, CDR1 is DFQATT, CDR2 SNEGSKA (reference sequence). As DNA, the CDR3 is TGCAGTGCTAGTGTTCGGGAGGGGGTCCCAGATACGCAGTATTTT. It translates to CSASVREGVPDTQYF.

This clone was seen only once. This sequence joins TRBV5-1 and TRBJ2-5; tentatively, D is TRBD1 (5 bases). This CDR3 spans 14 amino acids. From germline, CDR1 is SGHRS and CDR2 YFSETQ. V was trimmed by 0 bases and J by 5 bases, leaving 11 bases between them. CDR3 coding DNA: TGCGCCAGCAGCTTGGGGGGCATCCAGGAGACCCAGTACTTC. It specifies CASSLGGIQETQYF.

The rearrangement joins TRBV19 to TRBJ1-5; 8 nucleotides agree with TRBD1. J was trimmed by 3 bases and V by 2 bases; bases with no gene match: 6. From germline, CDR1 is LNHDA and CDR2 SQIVND (reference sequence). The CDR3 sequence is 16 residues long. The CDR3 DNA reads TGTGCCAGTAGTATAAAGGACAGGGTGGTCAATCAGCCCCAGCATTTT. Translated: CASSIKDRVVNQPQHF.

The gene calls are TRBV2 and TRBJ1-3, with no clear D. The CDR3 contains 16 residues. Trimming left V 4 bases short and J 0 bases short, with 13 bases between. Germline CDR1 is SNHLY and CDR2 is FYNNEI. The CDR3 nucleotides are TGTGCCAGCAGTGTCAGATCCCTCCGCTCTGGAAACACCATATATTTT. It specifies CASSVRSLRSGNTIYF.

The CDR3 protein is CASSSRTGLNTEAFF. The CDR3, as DNA: TGTGCCAGTAGTTCAAGGACAGGCCTGAACACTGAAGCTTTCTTT. The rearrangement uses TRBV19 and TRBJ1-1; 7 bases are shared with TRBD1. The germline V gene has CDR1 LNHDA and CDR2 SQIVND (reference sequence). The CDR3 extends over 15 amino acids. J was trimmed by 0 bases and V by 5 bases; bases with no gene match: 6. The full variable domain, rest sourced from reference TRBV19 and TRBJ1-1, is DGGITQSPKYLFRKEGQNVTLSCEQNLNHDAMYWYRQDPGQGLRLIYYSQIVNDFQKGDIAEGYSVSREKKESFPLTVTSAQKNPTAFYLCASSSRTGLNTEAFFGQGTRLTVV.

This chain links TRBV5-4 with TRBJ1-1; unclear D gene. Looked up from germline, CDR1 is SGHNT and CDR2 is YYREEE (reference sequence). Trimming left V 0 bases short and J 3 bases short, with 12 bases between. The CDR3 is 15 residues long. The CDR3 reads CASSLGGVGYTEAFF. DNA of the CDR3: TGTGCCAGCAGCTTGGGGGGAGTAGGGTACACTGAAGCTTTCTTT.

The V call is TRBV12-3 or TRBV12-4, the J call TRBJ2-1; a possible D gene is TRBD2 (6 bases). The CDR3 length is 13 residues. V lost 7 bases to trimming and J lost 5 bases, with 12 bases between them. CDR3 sequence: CASTELANNEQFF. CDR3 nucleotide sequence: TGTGCCAGCACCGAACTAGCTAACAATGAGCAGTTCTTC.

The chain uses TRBV12-5 and TRBJ2-1, with 7 bases fitting TRBD2. Germline V CDR1 and CDR2: LGHNT, FRNRAP. The ends lost 4 bases at V and 8 bases at J; junction bases unmatched: 14. The CDR3 length is 16 residues. The DNA of the CDR3 is TGTGCTAGTGGTTCCCCTCGACCGGGAGGAACTGATGAGCAGTTCTTC. It is translated as CASGSPRPGGTDEQFF.

The rearrangement links TRBV20-1 to TRBJ1-1, with D hard to call. Germline CDR1 is DFQATT and CDR2 is SNEGSKA (reference sequence). This CDR3 is 15 amino acids long. Trimming cost V 4 bases and J 0 bases, with 15 bases left between them. The CDR3: CSANENSAMNTEAFF. DNA for the CDR3: TGCAGTGCTAATGAGAACTCAGCGATGAACACTGAAGCTTTCTTT.

Details on this clone: At one end, the junction sequence differs from germline, possibly due to a read error. The chain is built from TRBV30 and TRBJ1-2, with D perhaps TRBD1 (5 bases). Germline V gene lookup returns CDR1 GTSNPN and CDR2 SVGIG (reference sequence). The CDR3 is made up of 13 amino acids. CDR3 protein: CVWSVYQGRGYTF. The CDR3 nucleotides read TGTGTCTGGAGTGTATACCAGGGCCGGGGCTACACCTTC.

This clone came up a few times. This sequence joins TRBV7-3 and TRBJ2-2, with D perhaps TRBD2 (5 bases). V lost 2 bases, J lost 4 bases, and 8 bases lay in between. The CDR3 has 14 amino acids. Per the germline V gene, CDR1 is SGHTA and CDR2 is FQGTGA. CDR3 amino acids: CASSLERGTGELFF. The CDR3 coding sequence is TGTGCCAGCAGCTTAGAACGGGGCACCGGGGAGCTGTTTTTT.

The rearrangement links TRBV28 to TRBJ2-7; 8 bases line up with TRBD2. Trimming cost V 4 bases and J 3 bases; bases outside gene matches: 5. CDR1 MDHEN and CDR2 SYDVKM come from the germline V gene. The CDR3 spans 14 residues. This CDR3 reads CASSSGGVDYEQYV. The CDR3 DNA sequence: TGTGCCAGCAGTTCGGGAGGGGTTGACTACGAGCAGTACGTC.

The chain links TRBV11-1 to TRBJ2-1; 13 bases are a match to TRBD2. The junction had 0 bases not matched to a gene; V was cut back by 0 bases and J by 7 bases. The CDR3 covers 15 residues. The V gene's germline CDR1 is SGHAT and CDR2 FQDESV (reference sequence). The CDR3 DNA sequence: TGTGCCAGCAGCTTAGCGGGACTAGCGGGAAATGAGCAGTTCTTC. Encoded protein: CASSLAGLAGNEQFF.

V is TRBV5-1 and J is TRBJ1-4, with D possibly being TRBD1 (5 bases). Germline loops: CDR1 SGHRS, CDR2 YFSETQ. This CDR3 has 15 amino acids. V was clipped by 0 bases and J by 5 bases, with 11 bases between them. In nucleotides, the CDR3 is TGCGCCAGCAGCTTGGCCAGGGCCAAAAATGAAAAACTGTTTTTT. It is translated as CASSLARAKNEKLFF.

V gene TRBV20-1 combines with J gene TRBJ1-2; D not resolved. Trimming stripped 7 bases from V and 4 bases from J, with 10 bases between. The germline gives CDR1 DFQATT, CDR2 SNEGSKA (reference sequence). This CDR3 has 11 residues. The CDR3 region has the DNA TGCAGTGTGGCCAGAAGCTATGGCTACACCTTC. Its translation: CSVARSYGYTF.

The chain joins TRBV7-8 to TRBJ1-2; TRBD1 matches at 7 bases. V was clipped by 1 base and J by 2 bases; unmatched bases: 7. Germline CDR1 is SGHVS and CDR2 is FQNEAQ. The CDR3 consists of 16 residues. The CDR3 coding sequence is TGTGCCAGCAGCTTAGGGACAGGACAGCGGAACTATGGCTACACCTTC. This codes for CASSLGTGQRNYGYTF.

There are a few counts of this clone. This chain uses TRBV30 with TRBJ1-1; no definite D call. V gave up 2 bases and J gave up 3 bases, with 7 bases separating them. CDR3 length: 12 residues. CDR1 and CDR2 (germline): GTSNPN, SVGIG (reference sequence). As DNA, the CDR3 is TGTGCCTGGAGTAGTCAGGACACTGAAGCTTTCTTT. This gives the protein CAWSSQDTEAFF.

V and J are TRBV5-1 and TRBJ2-3; D is undetermined. The CDR3 is made up of 14 amino acids. Germline assignment: CDR1 SGHRS and CDR2 YFSETQ. The V gene lost 3 bases and the J gene lost 4 bases, with 12 bases spanning the gap. The CDR3 DNA sequence: TGCGCCAGCAGCTACGCGACTCCGGCAGATACGCAGTATTTT. Translating it yields CASSYATPADTQYF.

This chain connects TRBV9 to TRBJ1-2; D is possibly TRBD1 (6 bases). Germline lookup yields CDR1 SGDLS and CDR2 YYNGEE. Trimming pared 6 bases from V and 2 bases from J, leaving 17 bases between. The CDR3 totals 15 residues. The chain's CDR3 is CASTPAGAPNYGYTF. The CDR3 region has the DNA TGTGCCAGCACCCCCGCGGGGGCCCCCAACTATGGCTACACCTTC.

This clone has a single count. One end of the junction fails to match germline, which may point to a read error. The J gene is TRBJ2-5, the V gene TRBV7-7; the match to TRBD2 covers 9 bases. Per the germline V gene, CDR1 is SSHAT and CDR2 is FNYEAQ (reference sequence). The CDR3 is 15 amino acids. CDR3 in DNA: TGTGCTAGCAGCTTAGGGACTAGCCAGGGGGAGACCCAGTACTTC. It encodes CASSLGTSQGETQYF.

V gene TRBV6-5 combines with J gene TRBJ2-2; D gene uncertain. From germline, CDR1 is MNHEY and CDR2 SVGAGI. V was pared by 11 bases and J by 0 bases, with 4 bases between. CDR3 length: 11 amino acids. The CDR3 DNA is TGTGCCGGAGCGAACACCGGGGAGCTGTTTTTT. Protein sequence: CAGANTGELFF.